This T cell receptor beta chain was captured in a study of beta chain features in type 1 diabetes. Study-wide results and limits: Shorter TCRB CDR3s, moderately but significantly so, were found in Type 1 diabetes patients in all four CD4+ subsets. There was a possibility that cDNA sequencing over-represented cells with high TCR expression.

Reverse transcription of all isolated RNA meant that expressed TCRB transcripts were sequenced. Sequenced by immunoSEQ multiplex PCR; TCRdb stores in-frame clones only, minus some. The sample includes approximately 160,000 clones, around 63% of them seen just once. As to this clone: Antigen specificity is unknown.

The CDR3 is 16 amino acids. The germline V gene encodes CDR1 MGHDK and CDR2 SYGVNS. V shed 6 bases, J shed 4 bases, and the junction held 10 bases outside the gene matches. The sequenced sample consisted of naive CD4+ T cells from blood. The clonotype was recovered from a man aged 25 to 45 with type 1 diabetes. V and J are TRBV25-1 and TRBJ2-2; TRBD1 matches at 8 bases. In DNA form, the CDR3 reads TGTGCCAGCAGGCCAGGGGGCCGACTTACCACCGGGGAGCTGTTTTTT. Protein product: CASRPGGRLTTGELFF.